This TCR beta chain was sequenced for a study of T-cell memory formation after mild COVID-19. Study-level findings and limits: That cross-reactive memory joined was suggested by some responding clones appearing in pre-infection memory.

Each CDR3 protein gets one entry after TCRdb re-called the 5' RACE reads with MiXCR. In the table there are over 250,000 distinct CDR3 sequences, more than 15% of which are singletons. Only a few counts were recorded for this clonotype. The antigen remains unidentified. The germline V gene encodes CDR1 SGHTA and CDR2 FQGNSA. Deletions cut 1 base from V and 13 bases from J, with 11 bases between. The CDR3 consists of 12 residues. The genes are TRBV7-2 and TRBJ1-5; D unresolved. Sequencing input: PBMCs or a T cell subset sorted from them (not recorded which). This receptor was identified in a man aged 18 to 35 who had mild COVID-19 (a few samples of this study predate the infection). Cell type and time point are not known. This CDR3 reads CASSLVGQSQHF. In DNA form, the CDR3 reads TGTGCCAGCAGCTTAGTAGGGCAATCTCAGCATTTT.